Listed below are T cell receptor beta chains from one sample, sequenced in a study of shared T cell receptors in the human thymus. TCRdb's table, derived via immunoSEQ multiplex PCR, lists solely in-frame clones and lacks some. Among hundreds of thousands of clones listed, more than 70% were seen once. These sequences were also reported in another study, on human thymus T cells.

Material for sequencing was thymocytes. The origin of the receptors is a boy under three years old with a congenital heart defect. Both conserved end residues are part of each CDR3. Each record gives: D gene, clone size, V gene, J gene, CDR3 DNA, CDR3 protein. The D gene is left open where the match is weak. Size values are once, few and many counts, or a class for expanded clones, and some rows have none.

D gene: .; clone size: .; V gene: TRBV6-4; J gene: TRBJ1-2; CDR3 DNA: TGTGCCAGCAGTGACACAGGGCCATATGGCTACACCTTC; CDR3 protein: CASSDTGPYGYTF
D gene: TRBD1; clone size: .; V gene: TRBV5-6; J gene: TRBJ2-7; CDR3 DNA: TGTGCCAGCAGACCGCTTTCCGGGACAGGGTCCTACGAGCAGTACTTC; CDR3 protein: CASRPLSGTGSYEQYF
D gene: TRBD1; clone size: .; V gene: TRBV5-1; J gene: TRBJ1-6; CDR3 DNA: TGCGCCAGCAGCTTGTTTGTCCCTCAAATAAGGGGGCACTCACCCCTCCACTTT; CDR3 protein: CASSLFVPQIRGHSPLHF
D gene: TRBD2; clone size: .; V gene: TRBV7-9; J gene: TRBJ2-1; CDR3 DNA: TGTGCCAGCAGCCCACGGACTAGCGGGGGGTATGATGAGCAGTTCTTC; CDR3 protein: CASSPRTSGGYDEQFF
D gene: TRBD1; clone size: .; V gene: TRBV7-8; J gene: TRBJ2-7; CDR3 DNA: TGTGCCAGCAGCTTAGAGGCCAGGGGGCATTCCTACGAGCAGTACTTC; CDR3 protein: CASSLEARGHSYEQYF
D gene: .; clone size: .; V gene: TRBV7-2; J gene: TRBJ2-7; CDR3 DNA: TGTGCCAGCAGCTTAGAGGGTTCCTCCGGGGGGCGGAGACGCTACGAGCAGTACTTC; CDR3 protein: CASSLEGSSGGRRRYEQYF
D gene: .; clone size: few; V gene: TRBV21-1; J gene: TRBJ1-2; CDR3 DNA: TGTGCCAGGGGACAGTGTAGGAATGGCTACACCTTC; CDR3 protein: CARGQCRNGYTF
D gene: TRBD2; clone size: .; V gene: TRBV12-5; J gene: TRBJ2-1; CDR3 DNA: TGTGCTAGTGGTTTGGTAAGCGGGACCTCCTACAATGAGCAGTTCTTC; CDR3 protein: CASGLVSGTSYNEQFF
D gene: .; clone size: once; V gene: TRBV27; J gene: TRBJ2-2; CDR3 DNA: TGTGCCAGCAGTTTATCCGCTGAGTGGGGGGAAGACGGGGAGCTGTTTTTT; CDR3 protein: CASSLSAEWGEDGELFF
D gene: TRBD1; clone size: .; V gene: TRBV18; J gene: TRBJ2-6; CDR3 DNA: TGTGCCAGCTCACCCGGGACAGGGAGGGTCCCCTCTGGGGCCAACGTCCTGACTTTC; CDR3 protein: CASSPGTGRVPSGANVLTF
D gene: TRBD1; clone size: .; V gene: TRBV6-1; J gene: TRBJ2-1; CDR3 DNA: TGTGCCAGCAGTGAACCGGACAGGGATGACAATGAGCAGTTCTTC; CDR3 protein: CASSEPDRDDNEQFF
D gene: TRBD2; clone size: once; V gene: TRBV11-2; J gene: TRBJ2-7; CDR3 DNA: TGTGCCAGCAGGTCTAATAGCGGGAAGTCTACCTACGAGCAGTACTTC; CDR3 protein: CASRSNSGKSTYEQYF
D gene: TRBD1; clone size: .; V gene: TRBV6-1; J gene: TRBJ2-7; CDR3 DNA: TGTGCCAGCAGTGAAGATCAACAGGGGCACTCCTACGAGCAGTACTTC; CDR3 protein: CASSEDQQGHSYEQYF
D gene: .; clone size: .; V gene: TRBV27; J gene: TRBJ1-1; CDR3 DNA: TGTGCCAGCAGTTCTCCCCGGGGAGGGAACACTGAAGCTTTCTTT; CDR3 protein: CASSSPRGGNTEAFF
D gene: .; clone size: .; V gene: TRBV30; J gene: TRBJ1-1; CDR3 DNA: TGTGCCTGGAGTATGGGACAACTAAAGAACACTGAAGCTTTCTTT; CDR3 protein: CAWSMGQLKNTEAFF
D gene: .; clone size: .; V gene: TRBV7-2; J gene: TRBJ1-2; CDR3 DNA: TGTGCCAGCAGCCCCCTTTCGTTAGCAGATAACTATGGCTACACCTTC; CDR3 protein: CASSPLSLADNYGYTF
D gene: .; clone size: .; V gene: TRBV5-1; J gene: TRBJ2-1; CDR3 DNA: TGCGCCAGCAGCTCCGTGGGAGTATGGAATGAGCAGTTCTTC; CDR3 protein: CASSSVGVWNEQFF
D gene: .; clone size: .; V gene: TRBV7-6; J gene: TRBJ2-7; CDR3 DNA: TGTGCCAGCAGCTTGGATCCGAGGATAGGCTACGAGCAGTACTTC; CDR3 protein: CASSLDPRIGYEQYF
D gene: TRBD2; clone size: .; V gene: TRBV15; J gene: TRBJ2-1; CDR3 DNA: TGTGCCACCAGCAGAGATGGGCTAGCGGGAGAGGATGAGCAGTTCTTC; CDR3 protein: CATSRDGLAGEDEQFF
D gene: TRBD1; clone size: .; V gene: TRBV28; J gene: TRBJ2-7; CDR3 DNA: TGTGCCAGCAGCCCACTCCGGGACAGGGGGCGTCGGGCGACCTACGAGCAGTACTTC; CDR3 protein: CASSPLRDRGRRATYEQYF
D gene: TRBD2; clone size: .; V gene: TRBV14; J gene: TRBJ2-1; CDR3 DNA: TGTGCCAGCAGCCAAGTCTCTACTAGCGGGGCCATATACAATGAGCAGTTCTTC; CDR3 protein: CASSQVSTSGAIYNEQFF
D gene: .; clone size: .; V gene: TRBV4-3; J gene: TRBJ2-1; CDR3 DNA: TGCGCCAGCAGCCACTCCTTCTACAATGAGCAGTTCTTC; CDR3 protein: CASSHSFYNEQFF
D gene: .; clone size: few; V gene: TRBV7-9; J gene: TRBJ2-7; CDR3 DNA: TGTGCCAGCAGCTCCCGCTACGAGCAGTACTTC; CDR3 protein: CASSSRYEQYF
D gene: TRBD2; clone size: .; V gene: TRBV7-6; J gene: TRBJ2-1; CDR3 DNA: TGTGCCAGCAGCTCAGGAGGACTAGACGGAAGTGAGCAGTTCTTC; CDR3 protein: CASSSGGLDGSEQFF
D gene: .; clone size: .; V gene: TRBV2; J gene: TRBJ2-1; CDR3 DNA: TGTGCCAGCGGGGGGGACACTAGCCAGAGCTCCTACAATGAGCAGTTCTTC; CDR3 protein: CASGGDTSQSSYNEQFF
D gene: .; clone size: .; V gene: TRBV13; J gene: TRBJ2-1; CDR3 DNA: TGTGCCAGCAGCTTCCTTCTGGAGGGGTGGGACAATGAGCAGTTCTTC; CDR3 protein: CASSFLLEGWDNEQFF
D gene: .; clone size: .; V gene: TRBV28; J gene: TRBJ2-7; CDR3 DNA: TGTGCCAGCACCGCCTGGGGAGGAGATTCCTACGAGCAGTACTTC; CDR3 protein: CASTAWGGDSYEQYF
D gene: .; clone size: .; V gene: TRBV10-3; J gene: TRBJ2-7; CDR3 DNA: TGTGCCATCAGTGAGAGAGAAGGGGGTAGCTACGAGCAGTACTTC; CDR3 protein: CAISEREGGSYEQYF
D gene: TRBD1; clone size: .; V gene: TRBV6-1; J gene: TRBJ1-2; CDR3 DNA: TGTGCCAGCAGTGAGAGGGACAGAGGCTATGGCTACACCTTC; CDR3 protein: CASSERDRGYGYTF